Described below is a single T cell receptor beta chain sequence and its context. The CDR3 loop spans 13 amino acids. The germline V and J ends were trimmed by 3 bases and 5 bases, with 7 bases remaining between them. The germline gives CDR1 MDHEN, CDR2 SYDVKM. The data stem from a study of shared T cell receptors in the human thymus. Measured with immunoSEQ multiplex PCR; TCRdb has only the in-frame clones, and not every one. This sample has some 660,000 clones; about 87% occur once, and the top ten carry over 0.008%. The sample was also linked to a second study, of human thymus T cells. As reported in that work: Healthy Finnish infants undergoing corrective surgery for congenital heart defects provided the donor material. In corrective heart surgery, resections were taken, and these provided the thymus tissue. Usage of V and J genes appeared biased in thymic and blood repertoires. Related research reported highly overlapping thymic repertoires among unrelated individuals.

The clonotype originates from a boy younger than two with a congenital heart defect. Sequences were obtained from thymocytes. This chain links TRBV28 with TRBJ1-4; D is unresolved. This CDR3 is CASSLSGNEKLFF. The CDR3 nucleotides read TGTGCCAGCAGTTTGTCGGGGAATGAAAAACTGTTTTTT.